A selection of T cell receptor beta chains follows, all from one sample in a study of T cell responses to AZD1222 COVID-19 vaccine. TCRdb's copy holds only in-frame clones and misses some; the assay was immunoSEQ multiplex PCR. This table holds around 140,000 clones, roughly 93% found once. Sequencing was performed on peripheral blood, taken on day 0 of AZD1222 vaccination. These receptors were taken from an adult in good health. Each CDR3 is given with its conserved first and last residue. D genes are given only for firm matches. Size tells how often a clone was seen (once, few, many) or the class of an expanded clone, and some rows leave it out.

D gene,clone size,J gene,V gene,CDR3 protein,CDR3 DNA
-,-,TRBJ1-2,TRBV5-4,CASSHDLHEGYTF,TGTGCCAGCAGCCACGACCTACACGAAGGCTACACCTTC
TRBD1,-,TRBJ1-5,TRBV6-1,CASSELSGGDQPQHF,TGTGCCAGCAGTGAATTATCAGGGGGCGATCAGCCCCAGCATTTT
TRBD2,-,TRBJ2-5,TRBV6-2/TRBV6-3,CASSYLRLAGSQETQYF,TGTGCCAGCAGTTACTTACGGCTAGCGGGGTCCCAAGAGACCCAGTACTTC
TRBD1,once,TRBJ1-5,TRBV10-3,CAISADRVAGAQHF,TGTGCCATCAGTGCGGACAGGGTGGCAGGGGCCCAGCATTTT
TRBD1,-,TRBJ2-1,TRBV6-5,CASSHRGQGYEQFF,TGTGCCAGCAGCCACCGGGGACAGGGCTATGAGCAGTTCTTC
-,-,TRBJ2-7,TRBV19,CASSYNGRYEQYF,TGTGCCAGTAGTTATAACGGCCGCTACGAGCAGTACTTC
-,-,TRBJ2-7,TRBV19,CASSSTLYEQYF,TGTGCCAGTAGTTCTACCCTGTACGAGCAGTACTTC
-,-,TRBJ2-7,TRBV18,CASSTGHSYEQYF,TGTGCCAGCTCAACAGGGCACTCCTACGAGCAGTACTTC
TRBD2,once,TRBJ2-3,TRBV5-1,CASSLLAGGADTQYF,TGCGCCAGCAGCCTGCTAGCGGGGGGAGCAGATACGCAGTATTTT
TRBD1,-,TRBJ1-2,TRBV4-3,CASSQEISTGGGYYGYTF,TGCGCCAGCAGCCAAGAAATATCGACAGGGGGCGGTTACTATGGCTACACCTTC
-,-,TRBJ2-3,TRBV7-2,CASSLVWGRKFWDTQYF,TGTGCCAGCAGCTTAGTCTGGGGGAGAAAGTTCTGGGATACGCAGTATTTT
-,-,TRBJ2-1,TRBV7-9,CASSWEQSSYNEQFF,TGTGCCAGCAGCTGGGAACAAAGCTCCTACAATGAGCAGTTCTTC
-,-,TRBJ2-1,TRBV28,CASSLGSPGNEQFF,TGTGCCAGCAGTTTAGGATCGCCAGGGAATGAGCAGTTCTTC
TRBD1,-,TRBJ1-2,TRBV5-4,CASSPGQGNYGYTF,TGTGCCAGCAGCCCGGGACAGGGGAACTATGGCTACACCTTC
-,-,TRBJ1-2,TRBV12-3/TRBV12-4,CASSPRGFYGYTF,TGTGCCAGCAGTCCACGGGGCTTCTATGGCTACACCTTC
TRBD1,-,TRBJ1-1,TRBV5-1,CASSLPGQGGSEAFF,TGCGCCAGCAGTTTACCGGGACAGGGGGGCTCTGAAGCTTTCTTT
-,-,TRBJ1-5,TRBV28,CASSVLTDNQPQHF,TGTGCCAGCAGTGTACTGACAGACAATCAGCCCCAGCATTTT
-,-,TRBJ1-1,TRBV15,CATSRDEGKSLFIHTEAFF,TGTGCCACCAGCAGAGATGAGGGAAAGAGTTTATTTATTCACACTGAAGCTTTCTTT
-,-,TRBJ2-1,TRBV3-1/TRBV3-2,CASSQLPSAIYNEQFF,TGTGCCAGCAGCCAACTACCCAGCGCGATCTACAATGAGCAGTTCTTC
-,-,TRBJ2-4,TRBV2,CASSEPRDGVQYF,TGTGCCAGCAGTGAACCCAGGGACGGGGTTCAGTACTTC
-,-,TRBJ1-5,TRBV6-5,CASKTGPNQPQHF,TGTGCCAGCAAAACAGGGCCCAATCAGCCCCAGCATTTT
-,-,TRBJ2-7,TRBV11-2,CASSPGPRGEQYF,TGTGCCAGCAGCCCGGGCCCTAGAGGGGAGCAGTACTTC
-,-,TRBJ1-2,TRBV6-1,CASSENLGGYGYTF,TGTGCCAGCAGTGAGAACTTAGGGGGCTATGGCTACACCTTC
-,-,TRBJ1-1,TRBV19,CASTSSAGVRAFF,TGTGCCAGTACCTCATCAGCAGGTGTGAGAGCTTTCTTT
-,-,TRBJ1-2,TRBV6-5,CASTGKRYYGYTF,TGTGCCAGCACCGGAAAGAGATACTATGGCTACACCTTC
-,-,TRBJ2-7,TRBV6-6,CASSYPTSREQYF,TGTGCCAGCAGTTACCCGACTAGTCGGGAGCAGTACTTC
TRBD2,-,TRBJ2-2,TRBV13,CASSSRTSRATGELFF,TGTGCCAGCAGCTCTAGGACTAGCAGAGCCACCGGGGAGCTGTTTTTT
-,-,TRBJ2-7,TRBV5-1,CASSLAIAYEQYF,TGCGCCAGCAGCTTGGCCATAGCCTACGAGCAGTACTTC
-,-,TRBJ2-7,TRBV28,CASSLFTRATYEQYF,TGTGCCAGCAGTTTATTTACTCGCGCGACCTACGAGCAGTACTTC
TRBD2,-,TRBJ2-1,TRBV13,CASITKNLGLAGNEQFF,TGTGCCAGCATCACCAAAAATCTAGGACTAGCGGGAAATGAGCAGTTCTTC
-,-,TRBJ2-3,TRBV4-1,CASSQAGGGGDTQYF,TGCGCCAGCAGCCAAGCGGGCGGTGGGGGAGATACGCAGTATTTT
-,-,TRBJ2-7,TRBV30,CAWRAAGYSYEQYF,TGTGCCTGGAGAGCGGCGGGTTACTCCTACGAGCAGTACTTC
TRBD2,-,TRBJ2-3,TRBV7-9,CASSQLLAASSTDTQYF,TGTGCCAGCAGCCAACTACTAGCGGCCTCTAGCACAGATACGCAGTATTTT
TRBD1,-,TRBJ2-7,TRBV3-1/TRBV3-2,CASSPGTAYEQYF,TGTGCCAGCAGTCCCGGGACAGCCTACGAGCAGTACTTC
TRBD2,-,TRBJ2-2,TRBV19,CASLLASGASGELFF,TGTGCCAGTCTGCTCGCTAGCGGTGCTAGCGGGGAGCTGTTTTTT
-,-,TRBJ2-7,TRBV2,CASSVLPRPNYEQYF,TGTGCCAGCAGCGTGCTTCCAAGACCCAATTACGAGCAGTACTTC
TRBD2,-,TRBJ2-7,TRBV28,CASSSFSGISYEQYF,TGTGCCAGCAGTTCCTTTAGCGGGATCTCCTACGAGCAGTACTTC
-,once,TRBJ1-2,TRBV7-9,CASSPENEDGYTF,TGTGCCAGCAGCCCCGAGAACGAGGATGGCTACACCTTC
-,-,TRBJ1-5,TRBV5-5,CASSLVPEGNQPQHF,TGTGCCAGCAGCTTGGTGCCGGAGGGCAATCAGCCCCAGCATTTT
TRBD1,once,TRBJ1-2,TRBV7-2,CASRGQPANYGYTF,TGTGCCAGCCGGGGACAGCCAGCTAACTATGGCTACACCTTC
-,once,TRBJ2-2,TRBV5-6,CASSLSRFRAGELFF,TGTGCCAGCAGCTTGTCCAGGTTTAGGGCCGGGGAGCTGTTTTTT
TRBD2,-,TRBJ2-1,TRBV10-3,CAISGTLAGGRHEQFF,TGTGCCATCAGTGGGACCCTAGCGGGAGGTCGCCATGAGCAGTTCTTC
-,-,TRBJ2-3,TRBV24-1,CATASTDTQYF,TGTGCCACCGCATCCACAGATACGCAGTATTTT
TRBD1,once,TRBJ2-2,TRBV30,CAWSKTGGFGELFF,TGTGCCTGGAGCAAGACAGGGGGTTTCGGGGAGCTGTTTTTT
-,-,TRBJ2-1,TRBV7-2,CASTTLGHQYNEQFF,TGTGCCAGCACCACGCTGGGACACCAGTACAATGAGCAGTTCTTC
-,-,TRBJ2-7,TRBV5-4,CASSDALNDEQYF,TGTGCCAGCAGCGACGCGTTAAACGACGAGCAGTACTTC
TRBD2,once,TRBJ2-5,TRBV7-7,CASSLTPSGVETQYF,TGTGCCAGCAGCTTAACTCCTAGCGGGGTTGAGACCCAGTACTTC
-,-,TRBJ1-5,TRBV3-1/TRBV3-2,CASSQVPGGVKQPQHF,TGTGCCAGCAGCCAAGTGCCCGGGGGAGTTAAACAGCCCCAGCATTTT
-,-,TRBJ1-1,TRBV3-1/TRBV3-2,CASSLGRMNTEAFF,TGTGCCAGCAGCCTGGGACGGATGAACACTGAAGCTTTCTTT
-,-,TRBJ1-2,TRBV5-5,CASNSGGWLNYGYTF,TGTGCCAGCAACTCTGGGGGATGGTTAAACTATGGCTACACCTTC
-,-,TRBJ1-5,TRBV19,CASRLTGLSYNQPQHF,TGTGCCAGTAGACTAACCGGGCTTTCCTACAATCAGCCCCAGCATTTT
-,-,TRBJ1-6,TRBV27,CASSLPPGYNSPLHF,TGTGCCAGCAGTTTACCCCCAGGGTATAATTCACCCCTCCACTTT
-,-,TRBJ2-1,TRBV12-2,CASRPRGRGYPYNEQFF,TGTGCAAGTCGTCCCCGGGGCAGGGGATACCCCTACAATGAGCAGTTCTTC
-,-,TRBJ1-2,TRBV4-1,CASSQLRSGSYGYTF,TGCGCCAGCAGCCAACTTAGGAGTGGTTCCTATGGCTACACCTTC
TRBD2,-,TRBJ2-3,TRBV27,CASSKASGGPTDTQYF,TGTGCCAGCAGTAAGGCTAGCGGGGGACCCACAGATACGCAGTATTTT
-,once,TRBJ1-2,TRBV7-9,CASRTNNDGYTF,TGTGCCAGCAGGACAAACAACGATGGCTACACCTTC
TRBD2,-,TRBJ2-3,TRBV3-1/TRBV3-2,CASSQDSSGRARDTQYF,TGTGCCAGCAGCCAAGACTCTAGCGGGAGGGCCCGGGATACGCAGTATTTT
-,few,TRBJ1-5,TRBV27,CASRSGGPYQPQHF,TGTGCCAGCAGATCAGGAGGGCCGTATCAGCCCCAGCATTTT